This TCR beta chain was obtained from a study of cytomegalovirus exposure and HLA in healthy donors. In its sample, this clone was seen a few times. PCR primers comprised 60 Vbeta and 13 Jbeta primers. Assay: immunoSEQ multiplex PCR; the TCRdb copy retains only in-frame clones and omits some. Seen here are roughly 100,000 clones, 65% to 80% observed once, and the top ten hold around 2.6%. The receptor was derived from a male donor in good health and CMV-seropositive. Material for sequencing was PBMCs.

The chain's CDR3 is CASSVSSGGARNEQFF. Written as DNA, the CDR3 is TGTGCCAGTAGTGTTTCCAGCGGGGGGGCCAGGAATGAGCAGTTCTTC. The V gene is TRBV19, the J gene TRBJ2-1; TRBD2 agrees at 10 bases. This CDR3 has 16 amino acids. V trimming: 5 bases; J trimming: 7 bases; junction bases outside the gene matches: 11. Per germline, CDR1 LNHDA and CDR2 SQIVND (reference sequence). Drawing the rest from reference TRBV19 and TRBJ2-1, the complete variable domain is DGGITQSPKYLFRKEGQNVTLSCEQNLNHDAMYWYRQDPGQGLRLIYYSQIVNDFQKGDIAEGYSVSREKKESFPLTVTSAQKNPTAFYLCASSVSSGGARNEQFFGPGTRLTVL.